What follows are 19 T cell receptor beta chains derived from one specimen sequenced in a study of T cells in Graves' hyperthyroidism and ophthalmopathy. There were TCR beta CDR3 regions amplified from RNA transcripts. HTBI primers drove first-round RT-PCR of the TCR CDR3. Via MiXCR, TCRdb re-called the multiplex PCR reads, giving one row per CDR3 protein. The data contain fewer than 350,000 distinct CDR3 sequences, 13% of them singletons. Material for sequencing was blood. All receptors derive from a woman under 40 with Graves' hyperthyroidism that later progressed to Graves' ophthalmopathy.

This clonotype showed up many times. V usage is TRBV2 and J usage is TRBJ2-3; D is perhaps TRBD2 (6 bases). Between the trimmed V and J ends, which lost 10 bases and 2 bases, there was a span of 16 bases. The germline CDR1 and CDR2 sequences are SNHLY and FYNNEI. This CDR3 is 14 amino acids long. The CDR3 bases are TGTGCCACCCCCCCGGGGGACTTCACAGATACGCAGTATTTT. Protein product: CATPPGDFTDTQYF.

This clonotype was counted ten times or more. The V call is TRBV20-1, the J call TRBJ2-7, with D perhaps matching TRBD2 (7 bases). V was shortened by 6 bases and J by 4 bases, with 19 bases between the two germline ends. The CDR3 extends over 14 amino acids. Germline CDR1 reads DFQATT; CDR2 reads SNEGSKA (reference sequence). CDR3 in amino acids: CSAPWGGPAYEQYF. The CDR3 DNA is TGCAGTGCCCCCTGGGGGGGCCCCGCGTACGAGCAGTACTTC.

The chain recombines TRBV20-1 with TRBJ2-7, with D tentatively TRBD1 or TRBD2 (5 bases each). CDR1 is DFQATT and CDR2 is SNEGSKA in the germline V gene (reference sequence). The CDR3 sequence is 12 residues long. The V end lost 6 bases, the J end lost 0 bases, and 9 bases lay between the germline ends. CDR3 coding DNA: TGCAGTGCCGGGGACCTCTCCTACGAGCAGTACTTC. It translates to CSAGDLSYEQYF.

The chain has TRBV9 and TRBJ2-7; tentative D call: TRBD2 (6 bases). The V and J ends lost 5 bases and 6 bases respectively, with 12 bases between them. Per the germline V gene, CDR1 is SGDLS and CDR2 is YYNGEE. The CDR3 covers 12 residues. Here the CDR3 DNA reads TGTGCCAGCAGTTCGACTAGTCGCGAGCAGTACTTC. Protein product: CASSSTSREQYF.

This clonotype was seen many times. The chain is built from TRBV2 and TRBJ1-1, with D unclear. The V and J ends lost 9 bases and 9 bases respectively, with 14 bases between them. The CDR3 length is 11 residues. Germline CDR1 is SNHLY and CDR2 is FYNNEI. CDR3 sequence (DNA): TGTGCCAGTCTAGCGGGTTATCAAGCTTTCTTT. Protein: CASLAGYQAFF.

This clonotype was picked up many times. V usage is TRBV28 and J usage is TRBJ1-2; D uncertain. The CDR3 runs to 13 residues. V was shortened by 3 bases and J by 2 bases, with 7 bases between the two germline ends. Germline V gene sequence: CDR1 MDHEN, CDR2 SYDVKM. This CDR3 reads CASSLKQNYGYTF. The DNA for the CDR3 is TGTGCCAGCAGTTTGAAACAGAACTATGGCTACACCTTC.

This clonotype occurred many times. The gene calls are TRBV20-1 and TRBJ2-5; 11 positions match TRBD2. The trim removed 8 bases at V and 3 bases at J, leaving 8 bases unmatched. The CDR3 sequence is 14 residues long. The germline V gene has CDR1 DFQATT and CDR2 SNEGSKA (reference sequence). This CDR3 is CSPRLAGRKETQYF. Written as DNA, the CDR3 is TGCAGTCCCCGACTAGCGGGAAGGAAAGAGACCCAGTACTTC.

The V and J genes are TRBV20-1 and TRBJ2-7, with D perhaps assigned TRBD1 or TRBD2 (5 bases each). Germline V gene lookup returns CDR1 DFQATT and CDR2 SNEGSKA (reference sequence). The CDR3 sequence is 13 residues long. V lost 2 bases, J lost 1 base, and 9 bases lay in between. The CDR3, as DNA: TGCAGTGCTAGAATGAGGGGATCCTACGAGCAGTACTTC. Translated, it gives CSARMRGSYEQYF.

This clonotype has at least ten counts. CDR3 sequence (DNA): TGCAGTGCCCCGAAAGGGGGCACTGAAGCTTTCTTT. Amino acids: CSAPKGGTEAFF. The chain uses TRBV20-1 and TRBJ1-1, with TRBD1 as a possible D gene (6 bases). This CDR3 region has 12 residues. V was cut by 6 bases and J by 4 bases, with 12 bases left in between. The germline CDR1 and CDR2 sequences are DFQATT and SNEGSKA (reference sequence).

The chain recombines TRBV7-9 with TRBJ2-4; 7 positions match TRBD1. CDR3 length: 16 amino acids. CDR1 and CDR2 from the germline V gene are SEHNR and FQNEAQ (reference sequence). The J segment lost 1 base and the V segment lost 5 bases, leaving 8 bases of the junction unmatched. The CDR3 DNA sequence: TGTGCCAGCAGCCCTAGTATGACAGGGGCCAAAAACATTCAGTACTTC. It codes for CASSPSMTGAKNIQYF.

This clonotype was detected many times. The chain combines TRBV5-1 with TRBJ2-7; 9 bases agree with TRBD2. CDR1 is SGHRS and CDR2 is YFSETQ in the germline V gene. The CDR3 consists of 15 residues. The J segment lost 1 base and the V segment lost 5 bases, leaving 7 bases of the junction unmatched. As DNA, the CDR3 is TGCGCCAGCAGTTTAGAGCGGGAGGTGTCCTACGAGCAGTACTTC. It encodes CASSLEREVSYEQYF.

Ten or more counts support this clonotype. The rearrangement joins TRBV12-3 or TRBV12-4 to TRBJ2-5, with TRBD2 identical over 8 bases. The CDR3 totals 15 residues. Losses at the gene ends were 7 bases for V and 4 bases for J; bases not matched to a gene: 11. For the CDR3, the DNA is TGTGCCAGCACCTCCGGGACTCTAGCGGGAGAGACCCAGTACTTC. Encoded protein: CASTSGTLAGETQYF.

This rearrangement joins TRBV6-2 or TRBV6-3 to TRBJ2-6, with D perhaps matching TRBD1 or TRBD2 (5 bases each). The V and J ends lost 7 bases and 0 bases respectively, with 22 bases between them. Germline CDR1 reads MNHEY; CDR2 reads SVGEGT. CDR3 length equals 19 residues. The CDR3 loop is CASTKEVHGTPSGANVLTF. The CDR3 nucleotides are TGTGCCAGCACCAAGGAGGTGCACGGGACGCCCTCTGGGGCCAACGTCCTGACTTTC.

Only a few counts were recorded for this clonotype. CDR3 protein: CSAPGLAGSNEQFF. The CDR3 bases are TGCAGTGCTCCTGGACTAGCGGGTTCCAATGAGCAGTTCTTC. The chain uses TRBV20-1 and TRBJ2-1; 11 bases align to TRBD2. J gave up 6 bases and V 5 bases, and 6 bases lay outside the gene matches. The CDR3 has 14 residues. Per the germline V gene, CDR1 is DFQATT and CDR2 is SNEGSKA (reference sequence).

This clonotype was picked up many times. The chain joins TRBV6-1 to TRBJ2-5, with 14 nucleotides matching TRBD2. Trimming took 5 bases from V and 4 from J; bases not matched to a gene: 3. Germline V lookup: CDR1 MNHNS, CDR2 SASEGT. The length of the CDR3 is 15 residues. The CDR3 region is CASSTGLAGVETQYF. CDR3 nucleotides: TGTGCCAGCAGTACGGGACTAGCGGGAGTAGAGACCCAGTACTTC.

This clonotype was observed at least ten times. J is TRBJ1-1 and V is TRBV20-1; D call uncertain. V lost 3 bases to trimming and J lost 0 bases, with 11 bases between them. This CDR3 spans 14 amino acids. Per the germline V gene, CDR1 is DFQATT and CDR2 is SNEGSKA (reference sequence). The CDR3 region is CSASGELMNTEAFF. In DNA, the CDR3 is TGCAGTGCTAGTGGGGAACTGATGAACACTGAAGCTTTCTTT.

The sample holds many counts of this clonotype. The rearrangement links TRBV29-1 to TRBJ2-5, with 7 bases lining up with TRBD2. The V gene end was trimmed by 1 base and the J gene end by 5 bases; junction bases not matched to a gene: 4. The germline gives CDR1 SQVTM, CDR2 ANQGSEA. The CDR3 extends over 13 amino acids. The CDR3 DNA follows: TGCAGCGTTGAAGGGGGAGGGTGGGAGACCCAGTACTTC. Its translation is CSVEGGGWETQYF.

At least ten counts were recorded for this clonotype. The CDR3 is CASSLWWPTSGGTYNEQFF. DNA for the CDR3: TGTGCCAGCAGTTTATGGTGGCCAACTAGCGGAGGAACGTACAATGAGCAGTTCTTC. J is TRBJ2-1 and V is TRBV28; TRBD2 matches 8 bases. Germline V gene lookup returns CDR1 MDHEN and CDR2 SYDVKM. V lost 0 bases to trimming and J lost 4 bases; unmatched junction nucleotides: 14. There are 19 residues in the CDR3.

This clonotype turned up a few times. The gene calls are TRBV15 and TRBJ2-6, with TRBD2 matching over 8 bases. V was clipped by 1 base and J by 2 bases; unmatched bases: 7. The length of the CDR3 is 18 residues. The germline V gene has CDR1 LNHNV and CDR2 YYDKDF (reference sequence). As DNA, the CDR3 is TGTGCCACCAGCAGAGGGGATTCGGGGGGGGCTGGGGCCAACGTCCTGACTTTC. This sequence encodes CATSRGDSGGAGANVLTF.